This T cell receptor (beta chain) stems from a study of blood T cell repertoires in COVID-19. Background on the study: T cells, B-cell-depleted T cells, or PBMCs supplied cDNA or gDNA.

Sequencing used immunoSEQ multiplex PCR; TCRdb keeps in-frame clones, though not all of them. The data contain 35,000 to 55,000 clones, 80% to 90% of them seen just once; the ten biggest clones take up around 16%. V was clipped by 4 bases and J by 8 bases; unmatched bases: 7. Per the germline V gene, CDR1 is MDHEN and CDR2 is SYDVKM. The CDR3 has 14 residues. Sequenced: peripheral blood. The TCR was taken from a man aged 70-80 years with active COVID-19. The J gene is TRBJ2-1, the V gene TRBV28; 8 bases align to TRBD2. The chain's CDR3 is CASSSSGGPDEQFF. The CDR3 nucleotides read TGTGCCAGCAGTTCGTCGGGGGGGCCGGATGAGCAGTTCTTC.